This T cell receptor beta chain was identified during a study of blood T cell repertoires in COVID-19. The data were produced by immunoSEQ multiplex PCR, yet TCRdb's version contains in-frame clones alone and is incomplete. The sample has approximately 280,000 clones; roughly 85% are singletons. Clinical history as reported by participants underpinned cohort assignment. Up to 2 weeks before entering the study, exposed participants had met a COVID-19 case. This clonotype was obtained from a man between 35 and 55 years old who had been exposed to COVID-19. Sequencing was done on a sample of PBMCs or T cells enriched from blood (not recorded which).

The CDR3 DNA follows: TGTGCCAGCAGCCACGAACAGGGGGCTGGAAACACCATATATTTT. Encoded protein: CASSHEQGAGNTIYF. The gene calls are TRBV3-1 (or the pseudogene TRBV3-2) and TRBJ1-3; TRBD1 matches 8 bases. Germline CDR1 and CDR2: LGHDT and YNNKEL (reference sequence). The V and J ends lost 3 bases and 2 bases, in that order; junction bases with no gene match: 3. CDR3 length: 15 residues.